The clone carrying this T cell receptor beta chain came up a few times. Antigen unknown. The sample originates from a study of T cells in Graves' hyperthyroidism and ophthalmopathy. Study-level points and caveats: Ophthalmopathy onset followed model prediction by a median approximately 5.9 months.

It was uncontrolled infection, other autoimmune disease, pregnancy or lactation that excluded patients. This blood was taken when hyperthyroidism was first diagnosed, before any ophthalmopathy symptoms existed. TCR beta CDR3 region amplification was performed from RNA transcripts. Carried out on the TCR CDR3, a first-round RT-PCR used the HTBI primer set. TCRdb analysed the multiplex PCR reads with MiXCR anew, one entry per CDR3 protein. This table has around 700,000 distinct CDR3 sequences, roughly 20% appearing once. V gave up 1 base and J gave up 4 bases, with 16 bases separating them. Germline CDR1 is KGHSH and CDR2 is LQKENI. This CDR3 is 16 amino acids long.

This clonotype originated in a woman in her fifties or sixties with Graves' hyperthyroidism that later progressed to Graves' ophthalmopathy. The sequenced sample was blood. The chain recombines TRBV18 with TRBJ2-5; D call uncertain. The CDR3 region is CASSPQEDGYRETQYF. CDR3 sequence (DNA): TGTGCCAGCTCACCACAGGAAGACGGATATCGAGAGACCCAGTACTTC.